A selection of T cell receptor beta chains follows, all from one sample in a study of blood T cell repertoires in COVID-19. The data were produced by immunoSEQ multiplex PCR, yet TCRdb's version contains in-frame clones alone and is incomplete. The sample holds approximately 60,000 clones; 80% to 90% are singletons and the top ten take about 7.2%. The source material was peripheral blood. The origin of the receptors is a man between 60 and 75 years old with active or convalescent COVID-19. Each CDR3 is given with its conserved first and last residue. Each record gives: D gene, clone size, J gene, V gene, CDR3 length, CDR3 DNA, CDR3 protein. A D gene is named only where the DNA matches it firmly. A clone size is listed for some rows: how often the clone was seen (once, few, many), or a class if it is expanded.

d_gene: TRBD2; abundance: -; j_gene: TRBJ2-2; v_gene: TRBV7-3; len: 18; CDR3nt: TGTGCCAGCAGCTTAACGGGAGGTAGCGGGAGCATCACCGGGGAGCTGTTTTTT; CDR3aa: CASSLTGGSGSITGELFF
d_gene: -; abundance: -; j_gene: TRBJ1-5; v_gene: TRBV6-5; len: 15; CDR3nt: TGTGCCAGCAGCTTGGTGAGAGGAAGCAATCAGCCCCAGCATTTT; CDR3aa: CASSLVRGSNQPQHF
d_gene: TRBD1; abundance: -; j_gene: TRBJ2-1; v_gene: TRBV7-6; len: 17; CDR3nt: TGTGCCAGCAGCTTAGAGGGGGGACAGGGGAGAACCCATGAGCAGTTCTTC; CDR3aa: CASSLEGGQGRTHEQFF
d_gene: TRBD1; abundance: -; j_gene: TRBJ1-1; v_gene: TRBV7-2; len: 15; CDR3nt: TGTGCCAGCAGCATTCCACAGGGGGGAGGCACTGAAGCTTTCTTT; CDR3aa: CASSIPQGGGTEAFF
d_gene: TRBD2; abundance: -; j_gene: TRBJ2-1; v_gene: TRBV6-5; len: 15; CDR3nt: TGTGCCAGCAGCGATCCGGGACTAGCGGGAATTGAGCAGTTCTTC; CDR3aa: CASSDPGLAGIEQFF
d_gene: -; abundance: -; j_gene: TRBJ2-3; v_gene: TRBV24-1; len: 14; CDR3nt: TGTGCCACCAGTGAAAGGACTAGCACAGATACGCAGTATTTT; CDR3aa: CATSERTSTDTQYF
d_gene: -; abundance: -; j_gene: TRBJ1-1; v_gene: TRBV5-5; len: 14; CDR3nt: TGTGCCAGCAGCTTATGGGGGGAAGGCACTGAAGCTTTCTTT; CDR3aa: CASSLWGEGTEAFF
d_gene: TRBD1; abundance: -; j_gene: TRBJ1-4; v_gene: TRBV10-3; len: 15; CDR3nt: TGTGCCATCAGTGAGCGGGACAGGGGCGATGAAAAACTGTTTTTT; CDR3aa: CAISERDRGDEKLFF
d_gene: -; abundance: -; j_gene: TRBJ1-4; v_gene: TRBV5-1; len: 15; CDR3nt: TGCGCCAGCAGCTTGTGGGGGGGCGGAGGTGAAAAACTGTTTTTT; CDR3aa: CASSLWGGGGEKLFF
d_gene: TRBD1; abundance: -; j_gene: TRBJ2-6; v_gene: TRBV18; len: 16; CDR3nt: TGTGCCAGCTCACCTACGGACAGGGTCTGGGCCAACGTCCTGACTTTC; CDR3aa: CASSPTDRVWANVLTF
d_gene: -; abundance: -; j_gene: TRBJ1-2; v_gene: TRBV2; len: 15; CDR3nt: TGTGCCAGCAGTCTAGGCCAGGGTAACAACTATGGCTACACCTTC; CDR3aa: CASSLGQGNNYGYTF
d_gene: TRBD1; abundance: once; j_gene: TRBJ2-3; v_gene: TRBV12-3/TRBV12-4; len: 13; CDR3nt: TGTGCCAGCAGAGGACAGGGAACAGATACGCAGTATTTT; CDR3aa: CASRGQGTDTQYF
d_gene: TRBD1; abundance: -; j_gene: TRBJ1-6; v_gene: TRBV9; len: 18; CDR3nt: TGTGCCAGCAGCCTCCGGGACAGGGGTTATTTGGATAATTCACCCCTCCACTTT; CDR3aa: CASSLRDRGYLDNSPLHF
d_gene: TRBD1; abundance: -; j_gene: TRBJ2-3; v_gene: TRBV6-5; len: 15; CDR3nt: TGTGCCAGCAGGGCACAGGGGGCTTACGGAGATACGCAGTATTTT; CDR3aa: CASRAQGAYGDTQYF
d_gene: TRBD1; abundance: -; j_gene: TRBJ1-3; v_gene: TRBV5-1; len: 17; CDR3nt: TGCGCCAGCAGCTCTGGAACCGGGACAGGCACTGGAAACACCATATATTTT; CDR3aa: CASSSGTGTGTGNTIYF
d_gene: -; abundance: -; j_gene: TRBJ1-1; v_gene: TRBV5-1; len: 14; CDR3nt: TGCGCCAGCAGCTCAGGAGGTAGGATCACTGAAGCTTTCTTT; CDR3aa: CASSSGGRITEAFF
d_gene: TRBD1; abundance: -; j_gene: TRBJ2-5; v_gene: TRBV29-1; len: 15; CDR3nt: TGCAGCGTTGAATTAGGACAGGGGTACCAAGAGACCCAGTACTTC; CDR3aa: CSVELGQGYQETQYF
d_gene: -; abundance: -; j_gene: TRBJ1-5; v_gene: TRBV29-1; len: 12; CDR3nt: TGCAGCGTGAGGACGGGGGATCAGCCCCAGCATTTT; CDR3aa: CSVRTGDQPQHF
d_gene: -; abundance: -; j_gene: TRBJ1-4; v_gene: TRBV2; len: 14; CDR3nt: TGTGCCAGCAGTGAGTGGGGGGTAGGGGAAAAACTGTTTTTT; CDR3aa: CASSEWGVGEKLFF
d_gene: -; abundance: -; j_gene: TRBJ2-3; v_gene: TRBV2; len: 12; CDR3nt: TGTGCCAGCAGTGACATTGCAGATACGCAGTATTTT; CDR3aa: CASSDIADTQYF
d_gene: TRBD2; abundance: -; j_gene: TRBJ2-1; v_gene: TRBV11-2; len: 18; CDR3nt: TGTGCCAGCAGCTTAGATTCTGTACTAGCGGGGGGAGGCAATGAGCAGTTCTTC; CDR3aa: CASSLDSVLAGGGNEQFF
d_gene: -; abundance: once; j_gene: TRBJ1-4; v_gene: TRBV5-6; len: 15; CDR3nt: TGTGCCAGCAGCATTAACGGTGCAACTAATGAAAAACTGTTTTTT; CDR3aa: CASSINGATNEKLFF
d_gene: TRBD2; abundance: -; j_gene: TRBJ2-3; v_gene: TRBV27; len: 16; CDR3nt: TGTGCCAGCAGTTCGGGACTAGCGGGAGGGTCAGATACGCAGTATTTT; CDR3aa: CASSSGLAGGSDTQYF
d_gene: -; abundance: once; j_gene: TRBJ1-5; v_gene: TRBV7-8; len: 14; CDR3nt: TGTGCCAGCAGCTTAGAATTTAGGGGTCAGCCCCAGCATTTT; CDR3aa: CASSLEFRGQPQHF
d_gene: TRBD1; abundance: -; j_gene: TRBJ2-1; v_gene: TRBV30; len: 13; CDR3nt: TGTGCCTGGAGTCACTCAGGGGGCAATGAGCAGTTCTTC; CDR3aa: CAWSHSGGNEQFF
d_gene: TRBD2; abundance: -; j_gene: TRBJ2-3; v_gene: TRBV3-1/TRBV3-2; len: 17; CDR3nt: TGTGCCAGCAGCCTAGGACTAGCGGGGGCCCGCACAGATACGCAGTATTTT; CDR3aa: CASSLGLAGARTDTQYF
d_gene: TRBD2; abundance: -; j_gene: TRBJ2-1; v_gene: TRBV6-4; len: 15; CDR3nt: TGTGCCAGCAGTGACGGGACTAGCGCCCACAATGAGCAGTTCTTC; CDR3aa: CASSDGTSAHNEQFF
d_gene: TRBD1; abundance: -; j_gene: TRBJ1-3; v_gene: TRBV11-2; len: 17; CDR3nt: TGTGCCAGCAGGCTCTCAGGGACAGGGGGAATTGGAAACACCATATATTTT; CDR3aa: CASRLSGTGGIGNTIYF
d_gene: -; abundance: -; j_gene: TRBJ2-1; v_gene: TRBV4-1; len: 14; CDR3nt: TGCGCCAGCAGCCCTATGGGGCAGTACAATGAGCAGTTCTTC; CDR3aa: CASSPMGQYNEQFF
d_gene: -; abundance: -; j_gene: TRBJ1-1; v_gene: TRBV5-1; len: 13; CDR3nt: TGCGCCAGCAGGCAAGAGATGAACACTGAAGCTTTCTTT; CDR3aa: CASRQEMNTEAFF
d_gene: TRBD1; abundance: -; j_gene: TRBJ1-1; v_gene: TRBV19; len: 14; CDR3nt: TGTGCCAGTAGTAACCAGGGGGTGAACACTGAAGCTTTCTTT; CDR3aa: CASSNQGVNTEAFF
d_gene: -; abundance: -; j_gene: TRBJ1-2; v_gene: TRBV2; len: 14; CDR3nt: TGTGCCAGCAGTGGGGCAGACATATACTATGGCTACACCTTC; CDR3aa: CASSGADIYYGYTF
d_gene: -; abundance: -; j_gene: TRBJ2-7; v_gene: TRBV24-1; len: 14; CDR3nt: TGTGCCACCAGTGATGGTTCAGGGTTCTACGAGCAGTACTTC; CDR3aa: CATSDGSGFYEQYF
d_gene: -; abundance: -; j_gene: TRBJ2-7; v_gene: TRBV2; len: 13; CDR3nt: TGTGCCAGCAGTCTCGGGCGGGACTACGAGCAGTACTTC; CDR3aa: CASSLGRDYEQYF
d_gene: -; abundance: -; j_gene: TRBJ1-2; v_gene: TRBV7-9; len: 13; CDR3nt: TGTGCCAGCAGCGTCCAGGGTAGCTATGGCTACACCTTC; CDR3aa: CASSVQGSYGYTF
d_gene: TRBD2; abundance: -; j_gene: TRBJ2-3; v_gene: TRBV24-1; len: 14; CDR3nt: TGTGCCACCAGTTCTAGCGGGGGGGCTGATACGCAGTATTTT; CDR3aa: CATSSSGGADTQYF
d_gene: TRBD1; abundance: -; j_gene: TRBJ1-1; v_gene: TRBV7-2; len: 13; CDR3nt: TGTGCCAGCAGCCTAGACAGGGGGGGTGAAGCTTTCTTT; CDR3aa: CASSLDRGGEAFF
d_gene: TRBD1; abundance: -; j_gene: TRBJ1-6; v_gene: TRBV4-3; len: 14; CDR3nt: TGCGCCAGCAGCCTGGGACAGGGGGATTCACCCCTCCACTTT; CDR3aa: CASSLGQGDSPLHF
d_gene: -; abundance: -; j_gene: TRBJ1-5; v_gene: TRBV10-3; len: 12; CDR3nt: TGTGCCATCGGGACTCCCAATCAGCCCCAGCATTTT; CDR3aa: CAIGTPNQPQHF
d_gene: -; abundance: -; j_gene: TRBJ1-1; v_gene: TRBV2; len: 14; CDR3nt: TGTGCCACTCAATTGTGGAGTTCGGACACTGAAGCTTTCTTT; CDR3aa: CATQLWSSDTEAFF
d_gene: TRBD2; abundance: -; j_gene: TRBJ2-7; v_gene: TRBV18; len: 13; CDR3nt: TGTGCCAGCTCACCGTTGACTAGCGACGAGCAGTACTTC; CDR3aa: CASSPLTSDEQYF
d_gene: TRBD1; abundance: -; j_gene: TRBJ2-3; v_gene: TRBV7-9; len: 16; CDR3nt: TGTGCCAGCAGCCCAACGGGACAGGGTCGCACAGATACGCAGTATTTT; CDR3aa: CASSPTGQGRTDTQYF
d_gene: TRBD1; abundance: -; j_gene: TRBJ2-3; v_gene: TRBV5-1; len: 16; CDR3nt: TGCGCCAGCAGCTTGGAATCCAGGGGGCGAACAGATACGCAGTATTTT; CDR3aa: CASSLESRGRTDTQYF
d_gene: -; abundance: many; j_gene: TRBJ2-7; v_gene: TRBV27; len: 15; CDR3nt: TGTGCCAGCAGTCCCTTGGCTGGCAGCTCCTACGAGCAGTACTTC; CDR3aa: CASSPLAGSSYEQYF
d_gene: -; abundance: -; j_gene: TRBJ2-3; v_gene: TRBV4-3; len: 16; CDR3nt: TGCGCCAGCAGCCAAGATTATAATAGCGGCACAGATACGCAGTATTTT; CDR3aa: CASSQDYNSGTDTQYF
d_gene: TRBD1; abundance: -; j_gene: TRBJ1-6; v_gene: TRBV7-8; len: 15; CDR3nt: TGTGCCAGCAGCTTAAGATCAGGGGGACGATCACCCCTCCACTTT; CDR3aa: CASSLRSGGRSPLHF
d_gene: TRBD2; abundance: -; j_gene: TRBJ2-3; v_gene: TRBV6-6; len: 16; CDR3nt: TGTGCCAGCACCCTACGGACTAGCGGTAGCACAGATACGCAGTATTTT; CDR3aa: CASTLRTSGSTDTQYF
d_gene: TRBD1; abundance: once; j_gene: TRBJ2-1; v_gene: TRBV27; len: 15; CDR3nt: TGTGCCAGCACCCTCACCCGGACAGGGGCCGATGAGCAGTTCTTC; CDR3aa: CASTLTRTGADEQFF
d_gene: TRBD1; abundance: -; j_gene: TRBJ2-7; v_gene: TRBV27; len: 15; CDR3nt: TGTGCCAGCAGTCTTGGGGGGACAGGGACGAAGGAGCAGTACTTC; CDR3aa: CASSLGGTGTKEQYF
d_gene: TRBD1; abundance: once; j_gene: TRBJ1-6; v_gene: TRBV7-2; len: 16; CDR3nt: TGTGCCAGCAGCTCCCGAGGACAGGGAGAAAGTTCACCCCTCCACTTT; CDR3aa: CASSSRGQGESSPLHF
d_gene: -; abundance: -; j_gene: TRBJ2-3; v_gene: TRBV5-1; len: 13; CDR3nt: TGCGCCAGCAGCCCCGGGGCGGGGGATACGCAGTATTTT; CDR3aa: CASSPGAGDTQYF
d_gene: -; abundance: -; j_gene: TRBJ1-2; v_gene: TRBV6-2/TRBV6-3; len: 13; CDR3nt: TGTGCCAGCAGTTACTCGGGCTACTATGGCTACACCTTC; CDR3aa: CASSYSGYYGYTF
d_gene: -; abundance: -; j_gene: TRBJ2-3; v_gene: TRBV5-1; len: 13; CDR3nt: TGCGCCAGCAGCCAAAGGGGGACAGATACGCAGTATTTT; CDR3aa: CASSQRGTDTQYF
d_gene: -; abundance: -; j_gene: TRBJ1-5; v_gene: TRBV27; len: 13; CDR3nt: TGTGCCAGCAGTGCCTCCCGTACAGGGCCCCAGCATTTT; CDR3aa: CASSASRTGPQHF
d_gene: -; abundance: -; j_gene: TRBJ2-7; v_gene: TRBV7-2; len: 15; CDR3nt: TGTGCCAGCAGCCCCGTTGCGGACAGAAACTACGAGCAGTACTTC; CDR3aa: CASSPVADRNYEQYF
d_gene: -; abundance: -; j_gene: TRBJ2-3; v_gene: TRBV18; len: 15; CDR3nt: TGTGCCAGCTCACCACCGGGCCGTAGCACAGATACGCAGTATTTT; CDR3aa: CASSPPGRSTDTQYF
d_gene: -; abundance: -; j_gene: TRBJ1-4; v_gene: TRBV5-5; len: 17; CDR3nt: TGTGCCAGCAGCTTGGGTATGACCAGGGGCAGGTCCGCAAAACTGTTTTTT; CDR3aa: CASSLGMTRGRSAKLFF
d_gene: TRBD1; abundance: once; j_gene: TRBJ1-3; v_gene: TRBV24-1; len: 16; CDR3nt: TGTGCCACCAGTGATTCGGGACAGGGTCCAGGAAACACCATATATTTT; CDR3aa: CATSDSGQGPGNTIYF
d_gene: TRBD1; abundance: -; j_gene: TRBJ1-5; v_gene: TRBV28; len: 15; CDR3nt: TGTGCCAGCAGTCGACAGGGTCGGAGCAATCAGCCCCAGCATTTT; CDR3aa: CASSRQGRSNQPQHF
d_gene: TRBD1; abundance: -; j_gene: TRBJ1-2; v_gene: TRBV3-1/TRBV3-2; len: 17; CDR3nt: TGTGCCAGCAGCCAAAACACCCAGCAGGGGGCGGTGAATGGCTACACCTTC; CDR3aa: CASSQNTQQGAVNGYTF